Listed here are 27 T cell receptor beta chains from one sample, sequenced in a study of PD-1 blockade in classical Hodgkin lymphoma. Documented time point: cycle 4 day 1 (C4D1), after 5 to 7 weeks of nivolumab. Each patient experienced a relapse that followed autologous stem cell transplantation, and brentuximab vedotin exposure varied. Negative selection with magnetic separation was used to purify CD4+ T cells from thawed PBMCs. The repertoire was sequenced with immunoSEQ multiplex PCR; TCRdb's copy has only in-frame clones and lacks some. Among tens of thousands of clones, around 85% were seen once, and the ten largest hold less than 2.5%. The input for sequencing was CD4+ T cells from blood, taken before the fourth cycle of nivolumab. These receptors were collected from a human donor with classical Hodgkin lymphoma.

The gene calls are TRBV19 and TRBJ1-4; no clear D. The CDR3 sequence is 13 residues long. Germline V gene data show CDR1 as LNHDA and CDR2 as SQIVND (reference sequence). V was pared by 4 bases and J by 5 bases, with 8 bases between. The CDR3 DNA is TGTGCCAGTAGTACTGTCATAAATGAAAAACTGTTTTTT. Translating gives CASSTVINEKLFF.

The J gene is TRBJ2-1, the V gene TRBV12-1; the DNA was not used to check the table's D call, TRBD2. TRBV12-1 is shown as a pseudogene. The CDR3 is 15 residues long. As DNA, the CDR3 is TGTGCCAGCAGCTTTCTAGCGGGAGAAGGGAATGAGCAGTTCTTC. It yields the protein CASSFLAGEGNEQFF.

This chain joins TRBV5-1 and TRBJ2-5, with 12 bases that match TRBD2. This CDR3 contains 17 residues. The V gene end was trimmed by 0 bases and the J gene end by 4 bases; junction bases not matched to a gene: 7. CDR1 and CDR2 (germline): SGHRS, YFSETQ. The CDR3 loop reads CASSLGLAGVEVETQYF. The CDR3 DNA follows: TGCGCCAGCAGCTTGGGACTAGCGGGAGTTGAGGTAGAGACCCAGTACTTC.

This clone has only one observation. The rearrangement joins TRBV10-2 to TRBJ1-1; D is undetermined. Trimming took 6 bases from V and 0 from J, leaving 5 bases between them. The CDR3 has 12 amino acids. From germline, CDR1 is WSHSY and CDR2 SAAADI. In DNA form, the CDR3 reads TGCGCCAGCAGACAAATGAACACTGAAGCTTTCTTT. Translating gives CASRQMNTEAFF.

V usage is TRBV5-4 and J usage is TRBJ1-2, with TRBD1 matching 7 bases. The CDR3 sequence is 14 residues long. V trimming: 1 base; J trimming: 4 bases; junction bases outside the gene matches: 4. Germline V gene lookup returns CDR1 SGHNT and CDR2 YYREEE (reference sequence). CDR3 sequence: CASSLYDRAYGYTF. For the CDR3, the DNA is TGTGCCAGCAGCTTGTACGACAGGGCCTATGGCTACACCTTC.

The CDR3 loop is CASSLAQGNSPLHF. Written as DNA, the CDR3 is TGCGCCAGCAGCTTGGCCCAGGGAAATTCACCCCTCCACTTT. The rearrangement uses TRBV5-1 and TRBJ1-6; maybe TRBD1 (5 bases). The CDR3 covers 14 residues. CDR1 and CDR2 from the germline V gene are SGHRS and YFSETQ. V lost 0 bases and J lost 7, with 8 bases in between.

This clone was recorded a few times. The CDR3 loop reads CAWRGLGASQPQHF. The CDR3 DNA reads TGTGCCTGGAGGGGTCTGGGGGCGAGTCAGCCCCAGCATTTT. This chain uses TRBV30 with TRBJ1-5; D is possibly TRBD1 (6 bases). CDR3 length: 14 amino acids. V lost 3 bases and J 6 bases, leaving 15 bases between the germline ends. Per the germline V gene, CDR1 is GTSNPN and CDR2 is SVGIG (reference sequence).

The table lists this clone with a count of one. V is TRBV30 and J is TRBJ2-1; D may be TRBD2 (6 bases). Germline values: CDR1 GTSNPN, CDR2 SVGIG (reference sequence). CDR3 length: 16 amino acids. V was pared by 4 bases and J by 0 bases, with 16 bases between. CDR3 coding DNA: TGTGCCTGGATCTCCTACCGGGGGAGCTCCTACAATGAGCAGTTCTTC. The encoded protein is CAWISYRGSSYNEQFF.

The chain carries TRBV5-6 and TRBJ1-5; D is perhaps TRBD1 (5 bases). The CDR3 consists of 15 residues. Germline CDR1 reads SGHDT; CDR2 reads YYEEEE. The germline V and J ends were trimmed by 3 bases and 0 bases, with 10 bases remaining between them. The DNA of the CDR3 is TGTGCCAGCAGCTGGGGACCGTCTAGCAATCAGCCCCAGCATTTT. It yields the protein CASSWGPSSNQPQHF.

The rearrangement uses TRBV6-5 and TRBJ2-1; 8 bases are a match to TRBD2. This CDR3 is 14 amino acids long. Losses at the gene ends were 7 bases for V and 3 bases for J; bases not matched to a gene: 5. Germline V gives CDR1 MNHEY, CDR2 SVGAGI. The CDR3 protein is CASKSGSDYNEQFF. The CDR3 DNA sequence: TGTGCCAGCAAGAGCGGGAGTGACTACAATGAGCAGTTCTTC.

The chain uses TRBV18 and TRBJ2-5; D gene unclear. Trimming cost V 3 bases and J 4 bases, with 12 bases left between them. The CDR3 runs to 14 residues. Germline values: CDR1 KGHSH, CDR2 LQKENI. The chain's CDR3 is CASSPPFQAETQYF. DNA of the CDR3: TGTGCCAGCTCACCTCCATTTCAGGCAGAGACCCAGTACTTC.

This chain uses TRBV11-2 with TRBJ1-4; D ambiguous. With 2 bases removed from V and 4 bases from J, the gap between germline ends came to 14 bases. The CDR3 length is 16 residues. Looked up from germline, CDR1 is SGHAT and CDR2 is FQNNGV. In nucleotides, the CDR3 is TGTGCCAGCAGCTTAACAATAACCGGTTTTAATGAAAAACTGTTTTTT. Encoded protein: CASSLTITGFNEKLFF.

This chain uses TRBV28 with TRBJ1-3; D is unclear. CDR3 size: 16 residues. Germline V CDR1 and CDR2: MDHEN, SYDVKM. With 5 bases removed from V and 4 bases from J, the gap between germline ends came to 18 bases. The CDR3 region has the DNA TGTGCCAGCAGTGCCCCCAGTTTGGTGGGGGGAAACACCATATATTTT. Amino acid sequence: CASSAPSLVGGNTIYF.

This clone was seen more than once but under ten times. V usage is TRBV11-2 and J usage is TRBJ1-5; a possible D gene is TRBD1 (5 bases). Germline assignment: CDR1 SGHAT and CDR2 FQNNGV. The CDR3 is 15 residues long. Trimming pared 2 bases from V and 4 bases from J, leaving 12 bases between. In nucleotides, the CDR3 is TGTGCCAGCAGCTTAAGCAGGGCCCCGAATCAGCCCCAGCATTTT. As protein: CASSLSRAPNQPQHF.

In this sample, this clone turned up once. The CDR3 bases are TGTGCCAGCAGCTTCCGGGGGCGCTGGGAGACCCAGTACTTC. The encoded protein is CASSFRGRWETQYF. The chain is built from TRBV7-2 and TRBJ2-5, with D perhaps matching TRBD1 or TRBD2 (6 bases each). The CDR3 is 14 amino acids. Germline CDR1 reads SGHTA; CDR2 reads FQGNSA. Trimming took off 3 bases at V and 5 bases at J, with 13 bases between the two ends.

This chain links TRBV6-5 with TRBJ2-3; D is ambiguous. Germline loops: CDR1 MNHEY, CDR2 SVGAGI. Trimming took 2 bases from V and 2 from J, leaving 5 bases between them. CDR3 length: 13 amino acids. CDR3 sequence (DNA): TGTGCCAGCAGTTACCAGAACACAGATACGCAGTATTTT. Amino acid sequence: CASSYQNTDTQYF.

V usage is TRBV5-5 and J usage is TRBJ2-7; D may be TRBD1 (6 bases). Trimming removed 0 bases at V and 4 bases at J, with 20 bases between. Germline V gene sequence: CDR1 SGHKS, CDR2 YYEKEE (reference sequence). The CDR3 consists of 17 residues. The CDR3 DNA is TGTGCCAGCAGCTTGGGCCCTTCGGGACATGGTTTTTACGAGCAGTACTTC. This codes for CASSLGPSGHGFYEQYF.

V usage is TRBV4-2 and J usage is TRBJ2-1, with 8 nucleotides matching TRBD2. Germline CDR1 LGHNA, CDR2 YNFKEQ. V gave up 7 bases and J gave up 6 bases; unmatched junction bases: 11. This CDR3 contains 15 residues. This CDR3 is CASTPGGVGANEQFF. In nucleotides, the CDR3 is TGTGCCAGCACCCCGGGGGGGGTTGGGGCCAATGAGCAGTTCTTC.

The chain uses TRBV6-6 and TRBJ1-5; 7 bases map to TRBD1. The germline V gene encodes CDR1 MNHNY and CDR2 SVGAGI (reference sequence). V lost 0 bases and J lost 6; bases outside the gene matches: 5. The CDR3 consists of 15 residues. This CDR3 is CASSYSQGLGQPQHF. The CDR3, as DNA: TGTGCCAGCAGTTACTCACAGGGGCTAGGTCAGCCCCAGCATTTT.

This chain uses TRBV4-3 with TRBJ2-2; TRBD2 aligns across 7 bases. CDR3 length: 16 amino acids. The V segment lost 3 bases and the J segment 2 bases; nucleotides outside the gene matches: 6. Germline V gene sequence: CDR1 LGHNA, CDR2 YSLEER. CDR3 nucleotides: TGCGCCAGCAGCCAGAATCTAGCGGATAACACCGGGGAGCTGTTTTTT. Its protein product is CASSQNLADNTGELFF.

Only a few counts were recorded for this clone. This chain uses TRBV19 with TRBJ1-1, with TRBD1 as a possible D gene (5 bases). The V gene's germline CDR1 is LNHDA and CDR2 SQIVND (reference sequence). V lost 4 bases and J lost 1, with 7 bases in between. The length of the CDR3 is 13 residues. The CDR3 is CASSTQGNTEAFF. The CDR3 bases are TGTGCCAGTAGTACTCAGGGGAACACTGAAGCTTTCTTT.

This chain uses TRBV19 with TRBJ2-2; D ambiguous. The CDR3 is 13 amino acids. The V gene lost 7 bases and the J gene lost 1 base, with 7 bases spanning the gap. Germline V CDR1 and CDR2: LNHDA, SQIVND (reference sequence). The CDR3 reads CASNPENTGELFF. Written as DNA, the CDR3 is TGTGCCAGTAACCCCGAGAACACCGGGGAGCTGTTTTTT. Drawing the rest from reference TRBV19 and TRBJ2-2, the complete variable domain is DGGITQSPKYLFRKEGQNVTLSCEQNLNHDAMYWYRQDPGQGLRLIYYSQIVNDFQKGDIAEGYSVSREKKESFPLTVTSAQKNPTAFYLCASNPENTGELFFGEGSRLTVL.

The chain recombines TRBV15 with TRBJ2-7; possibly TRBD2 for D (6 bases). The V gene's germline CDR1 is LNHNV and CDR2 YYDKDF (reference sequence). Trimming stripped 8 bases from V and 7 bases from J, with 6 bases between. This CDR3 region has 9 residues. CDR3 loop: CATRGEQYF. CDR3 bases: TGTGCCACCCGGGGGGAGCAGTACTTC.

This chain connects TRBV4-2 to TRBJ1-1; TRBD1 is a possible D gene (5 bases). Germline CDR1 and CDR2: LGHNA and YNFKEQ. The CDR3 runs 14 residues. Trimming left V 3 bases short and J 2 bases short, with 10 bases between. The CDR3 region is CASSQKGENTEAFF. CDR3 coding DNA: TGTGCCAGCAGCCAGAAAGGGGAAAACACTGAAGCTTTCTTT.

The gene calls are TRBV11-2 and TRBJ2-5, with 7 bases aligning to TRBD1. The tail of the sequence fits TRBJ2-7 better, so the J call may be wrong. The CDR3 is 14 amino acids. Germline assignment: CDR1 SGHAT and CDR2 FQNNGV. CDR3 protein: CASSFETGPYEQYF. DNA of the CDR3: TGTGCCAGCAGCTTCGAGACAGGGCCGTACGAGCAGTACTTC.

The chain uses TRBV2 and TRBJ1-1; D call uncertain. Trimming removed 2 bases from V and 7 bases from J, with 14 bases in between. The CDR3 consists of 14 residues. Germline CDR1 SNHLY, CDR2 FYNNEI. CDR3 protein: CASSETPGSNEAFF. The CDR3 region has the DNA TGTGCCAGCAGTGAAACCCCCGGATCTAATGAAGCTTTCTTT. Filled out from reference TRBV2 and TRBJ1-1, the complete variable domain reads EPEVTQTPSHQVTQMGQEVILRCVPISNHLYFYWYRQILGQKVEFLVSFYNNEISEKSEIFDDQFSVERPDGSNFTLKIRSTKLEDSAMYFCASSETPGSNEAFFGQGTRLTVV.

This clone has only one observation. This sample also contains other DNA sequences that code for the same CDR3. The rearrangement links TRBV7-8 to TRBJ1-4, with D possibly being TRBD1 (6 bases). With 4 bases removed from V and 0 bases from J, the gap between germline ends came to 9 bases. Looked up from germline, CDR1 is SGHVS and CDR2 is FQNEAQ. The CDR3 is made up of 15 amino acids. The CDR3 DNA reads as TGTGCCAGCAGCTCCGGACAGACAACTAATGAAAAACTGTTTTTT. Protein product: CASSSGQTTNEKLFF.